This entry is about one T cell receptor (beta chain). The germline V gene encodes CDR1 LNHDA and CDR2 SQIVND (reference sequence). This CDR3 is 15 amino acids long. Trimming at V came to 7 bases and at J to 5 bases, leaving 13 bases not matched to a gene. Measured with immunoSEQ multiplex PCR; TCRdb has only the in-frame clones, and not every one. The sample includes 72,000 or so clones, around 83% seen only once; the top ten take roughly 3.4%. This record comes from a study of neoadjuvant anti-PD-1 for oral cavity cancer. The chain recombines TRBV19 with TRBJ2-7; 8 positions agree with TRBD2. The receptor was derived from a person between 40 and 85 years old with oral cavity squamous cell carcinoma. The sample here was PBMCs, taken before nivolumab (anti-PD-1) treatment. CDR3 residues: CASMRAGVPGNEQYF. CDR3 bases: TGTGCCAGTATGCGAGCGGGGGTGCCTGGGAACGAGCAGTACTTC.